The following is a T cell receptor (beta chain) sequence with its context. V lost 6 bases to trimming and J lost 5 bases; unmatched junction nucleotides: 6. The CDR3 has 14 residues. CDR1 is KGHSH, CDR2 LQKENI, per germline. The sample comes from a study of blood T cell repertoires in COVID-19. While infection was still active, Seattle patients were enrolled and then followed longitudinally. In the authors' workflow: Reference gene primer amplification in the assay estimated nucleated cell counts. Produced via immunoSEQ multiplex PCR; TCRdb's table is partial and in-frame only. V, J and clone size derive from that table, while D and trimming were established from the DNA sequence. The repertoire holds about 200,000 clones, with 75% to 85% as singletons.

The sample consisted of peripheral blood. The TCR originated in a woman over 75 with COVID-19, enrolled during active disease. The chain carries TRBV18 and TRBJ1-5; 8 positions match TRBD1. CDR3 in DNA: TGTGCCAGCTCGAATGGACAGGGCCATCAGCCCCAGCATTTT. Protein: CASSNGQGHQPQHF.